This T cell receptor (beta chain) was sequenced for a study of T cell repertoires in ileal Crohn's disease. Time point here: neoterminal ileum biopsy at postoperative endoscopy, about 6 months after surgery. Using immunoSEQ multiplex PCR, the repertoire was profiled, and TCRdb retains in-frame clones only, with some absent. The data contain around 2,000 clones, more than 80% of them singletons. The receptor was derived from an adult with Crohn's disease. Sequences were obtained from ileal tissue.

CDR3 sequence: CASTPQAGTGELFF. As DNA, the CDR3 is TGTGCCAGCACCCCCCAGGCTGGGACCGGGGAGCTGTTTTTT. The V gene is TRBV7-2, the J gene TRBJ2-2, with no clear D. This CDR3 spans 14 amino acids. Germline CDR1 and CDR2: SGHTA and FQGNSA. The V end lost 7 bases, the J end lost 5 bases, and 14 bases lay between the germline ends.